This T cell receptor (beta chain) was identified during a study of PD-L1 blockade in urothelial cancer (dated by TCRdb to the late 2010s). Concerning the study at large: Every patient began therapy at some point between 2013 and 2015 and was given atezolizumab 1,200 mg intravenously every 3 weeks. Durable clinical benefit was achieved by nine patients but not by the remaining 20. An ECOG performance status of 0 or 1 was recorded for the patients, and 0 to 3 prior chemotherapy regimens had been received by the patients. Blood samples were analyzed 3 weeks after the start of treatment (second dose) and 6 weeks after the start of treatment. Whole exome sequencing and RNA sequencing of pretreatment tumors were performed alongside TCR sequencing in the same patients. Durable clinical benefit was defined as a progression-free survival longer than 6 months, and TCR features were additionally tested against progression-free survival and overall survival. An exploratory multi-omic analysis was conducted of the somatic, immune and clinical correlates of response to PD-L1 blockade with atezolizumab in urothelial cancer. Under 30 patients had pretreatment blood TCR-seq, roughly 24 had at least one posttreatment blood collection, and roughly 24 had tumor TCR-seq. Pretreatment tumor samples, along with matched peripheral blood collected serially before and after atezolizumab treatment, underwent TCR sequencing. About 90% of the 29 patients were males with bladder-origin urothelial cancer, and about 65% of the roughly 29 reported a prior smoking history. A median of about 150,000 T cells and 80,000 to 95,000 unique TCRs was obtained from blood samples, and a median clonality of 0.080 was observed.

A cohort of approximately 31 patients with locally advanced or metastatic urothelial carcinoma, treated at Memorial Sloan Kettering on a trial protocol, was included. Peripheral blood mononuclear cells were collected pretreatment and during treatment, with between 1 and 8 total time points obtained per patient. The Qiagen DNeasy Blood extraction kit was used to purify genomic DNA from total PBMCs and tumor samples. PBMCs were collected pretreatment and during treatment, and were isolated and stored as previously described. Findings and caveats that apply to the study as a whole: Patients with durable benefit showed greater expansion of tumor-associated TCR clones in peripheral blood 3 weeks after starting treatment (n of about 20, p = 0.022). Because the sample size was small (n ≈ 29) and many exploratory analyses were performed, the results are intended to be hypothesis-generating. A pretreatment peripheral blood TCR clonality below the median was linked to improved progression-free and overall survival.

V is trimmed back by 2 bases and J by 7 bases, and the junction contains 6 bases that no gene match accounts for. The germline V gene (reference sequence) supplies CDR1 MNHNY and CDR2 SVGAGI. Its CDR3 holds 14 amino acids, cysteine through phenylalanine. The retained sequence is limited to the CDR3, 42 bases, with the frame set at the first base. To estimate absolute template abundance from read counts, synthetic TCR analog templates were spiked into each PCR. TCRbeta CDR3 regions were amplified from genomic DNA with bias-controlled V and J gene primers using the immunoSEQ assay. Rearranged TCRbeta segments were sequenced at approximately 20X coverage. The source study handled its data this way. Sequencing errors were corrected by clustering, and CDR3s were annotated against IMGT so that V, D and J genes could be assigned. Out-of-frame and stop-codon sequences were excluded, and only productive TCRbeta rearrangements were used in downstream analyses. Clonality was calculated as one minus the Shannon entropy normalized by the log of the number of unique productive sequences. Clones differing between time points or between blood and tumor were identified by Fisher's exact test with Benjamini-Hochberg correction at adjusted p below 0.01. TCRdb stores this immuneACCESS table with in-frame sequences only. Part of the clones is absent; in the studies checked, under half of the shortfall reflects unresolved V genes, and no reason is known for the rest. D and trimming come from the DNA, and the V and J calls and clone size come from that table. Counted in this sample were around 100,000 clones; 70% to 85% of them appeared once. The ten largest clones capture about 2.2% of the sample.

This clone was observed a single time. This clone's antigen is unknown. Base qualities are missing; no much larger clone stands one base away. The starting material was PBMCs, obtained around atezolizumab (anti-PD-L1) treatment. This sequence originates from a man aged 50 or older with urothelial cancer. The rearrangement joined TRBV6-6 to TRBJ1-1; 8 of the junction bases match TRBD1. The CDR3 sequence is CASSYLGQGGEAFF. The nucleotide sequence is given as TGTGCCAGCAGTTACCTTGGACAGGGCGGTGAAGCTTTCTTT.